The clone carrying this T cell receptor (beta chain) came up once. The sample is drawn from a study of identifying expanded T cells in peripheral blood. TCRdb's table, derived via immunoSEQ multiplex PCR, lists solely in-frame clones and lacks some. The repertoire holds around 56,000 clones, about four fifths seen once, with approximately 19% in the top ten. The CDR3 sequence is 13 residues long. The germline V gene has CDR1 MNHEY and CDR2 SVGAGI. V lost 7 bases to trimming and J lost 4 bases, with 13 bases between them. Material for sequencing was blood. This receptor was obtained from a person aged 18-69 years in good health. The chain employs TRBV6-5 and TRBJ1-2; D unclear. CDR3 amino acids: CASTKAQGYGYTF. CDR3 DNA sequence: TGTGCCAGCACCAAGGCCCAAGGCTATGGCTACACCTTC.